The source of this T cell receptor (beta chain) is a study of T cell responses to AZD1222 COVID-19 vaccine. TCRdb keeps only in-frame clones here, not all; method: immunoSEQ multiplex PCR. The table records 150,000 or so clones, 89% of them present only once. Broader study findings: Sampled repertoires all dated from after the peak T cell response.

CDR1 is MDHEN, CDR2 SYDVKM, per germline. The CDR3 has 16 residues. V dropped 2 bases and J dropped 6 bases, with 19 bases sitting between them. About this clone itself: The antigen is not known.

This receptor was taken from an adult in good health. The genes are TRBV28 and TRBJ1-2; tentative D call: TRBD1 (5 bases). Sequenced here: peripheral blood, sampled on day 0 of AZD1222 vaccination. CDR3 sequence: CASSLEGSRRGDGYTF. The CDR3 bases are TGTGCCAGCAGTTTAGAGGGGTCTAGGAGGGGCGATGGCTACACCTTC.